This T cell receptor beta chain was sequenced for a study of blood T cells in healthy people across ages. Notes on the study in general: CMV status of donors was not determined, possibly confounding expanded clonotype changes.

In its sample, this clonotype was seen a few times. The antigen is undetermined. The CDR3 length is 13 residues. Germline assignment: CDR1 SEHNR and CDR2 FQNEAQ (reference sequence). The second PCR ran about 6 to 11 cycles with a sample-barcoded 5' primer and J-beta primers. Each cDNA molecule, via a template-switch adaptor with 12 random nucleotides, was tagged. TCRdb redid the calling of the 5' RACE reads with MiXCR, one entry per CDR3 protein. The data contain about 720,000 distinct CDR3 sequences, 20% to 25% of them singletons. Sequenced: blood. The clonotype originates from a man aged 70 or older in good health. V gene TRBV7-9 combines with J gene TRBJ2-7; no clear D gene. The J call may be faulty, since TRBJ2-1 better matches the DNA end. The CDR3 sequence is CASSLALDGEQFF. CDR3 bases: TGTGCCAGCAGCTTAGCTCTGGATGGGGAGCAGTTCTTC.